The TCR beta chain described here comes from a study of T cell responses to AZD1222 COVID-19 vaccine. Study-wide points: At 160-218 and 743-854, vaccine-associated CD4 TCRs were dominant, and they spanned spike.

Some clones are missing from TCRdb's copy, which holds only in-frame ones; the method was immunoSEQ multiplex PCR. The table lists tens of thousands of clones, over 80% of them singletons. The germline V gene has CDR1 SGHNT and CDR2 YENEEA. The CDR3 covers 16 residues. Trimming cost V 5 bases and J 0 bases, with 15 bases left between them. About this clone: The antigen remains unidentified.

The rearrangement links TRBV11-3 to TRBJ2-3, with unresolved D. The receptor's source is an adult who received the MenACWY meningococcal vaccine as a control. Sample: peripheral blood, taken 28 days after the second dose of the MenACWY control vaccine. The CDR3 sequence: CASSTGPVASTDTQYF. The CDR3, as DNA: TGTGCCAGCAGCACCGGACCCGTTGCTAGCACAGATACGCAGTATTTT.